The TCR beta chain described here comes from a study of T-cell reconstitution after alpha-beta-depleted transplantation in children (TCRdb year 2016). Broadly, across the study: Using TCR repertoire profiling, the study quantitatively followed how T-cell immune reconstitution unfolded in children after TCRalphabeta/CD19-depleted allogeneic hematopoietic cell transplantation.

The intended sense of this specimen's treatment or condition label: allogeneic hematopoietic cell transplantation with graft depleted of TCRalphabeta T cells and CD19 B cells. TCRalphabeta/CD19-depleted allogeneic hematopoietic cell grafts were given to the transplant recipients, all of whom were children. The CDR3 spans 15 residues, from the cysteine through the phenylalanine. Of the read, only the CDR3 DNA is kept; its 45 bases are in frame from base 1. The germline V end is reduced by 4 bases and the J end by 5 bases; junction bases left unmatched: 11. Sequences SGHRS (CDR1) and YFSETQ (CDR2) are obtained from the germline V gene. Libraries were constructed by PCR. These reads were obtained on an Illumina HiSeq 2500. TCR library preparation used molecular barcoding, with unique molecular identifiers applied to normalize quantification of the TCRbeta repertoire. TCRdb handled the public reads itself, with Q25 trimming in fastp and clone calling in MiXCR, and kept productive beta chains. Each entry is one CDR3 protein sequence, shown with its most common DNA and genes. For this sample the table gives about 200,000 distinct CDR3 sequences, of which roughly 6% were detected only once. In total, the top ten clones hold about 4.3% of the sample.

Overall results and qualifications from the work: Over the following months the frequencies of hyperexpanded clones went down, and after one year T-cell counts and TCRbeta diversity were mostly credited to newly produced T cells. The apparently early alphabetaT-cell count recovery about two months after transplant was reportedly dependent on only several hundred rapidly expanded clones derived from non-depleted graft cells. The high TCRbeta diversity at day 60 in some patients was ascribed to recipient T cells and intrathymic progenitors that had survived conditioning.

In its sample, this clonotype was seen many times. The clone's antigen remains unknown. Base qualities are not provided; no much larger clone lies one nucleotide away. The material sequenced was PBMCs, taken before TCRalphabeta/CD19-depleted stem cell transplant. This chain is built from TRBV5-1 and TRBJ2-7, with 8 bases aligning to TRBD2. The receptor comes from a girl less than two years old with combined immunodeficiency, due to receive a stem cell transplant. The CDR3 region reads CASSPTWRGVHEQYF. The DNA sequence follows: TGCGCCAGCAGCCCAACCTGGCGGGGGGTACACGAGCAGTACTTC.